A selection of T cell receptor beta chains follows, all from one sample in a study of molecular identifiers for immune sequencing clone quantification. MiXCR was run by TCRdb on the PCR reads, yielding one entry per CDR3 protein. The sample includes approximately 500,000 distinct CDR3 sequences, about a quarter seen only once; the top ten take around 0.76%. The sequencing input was naive CD8+ T cells from blood, with Jurkat cell RNA spiked in. The source is a human donor in good health. Some libraries in this study had Jurkat cell RNA spiked in. The CDR3 runs from the conserved cysteine through the conserved F or W. A D gene is named only where the DNA matches it firmly. For some rows the clone size is stated as once, few or many, or as a class when expanded; others skip it.

d_call: .
j_call: TRBJ2-5
v_call: TRBV5-6
clone_size: few
cdr3_aa: CASSPSTQYQETQYF
cdr3_nt: TGTGCCAGCAGCCCCTCAACACAGTACCAAGAGACCCAGTACTTC

d_call: .
j_call: TRBJ1-1
v_call: TRBV25-1
clone_size: few
cdr3_aa: CASRGPDLGHGTEAFF
cdr3_nt: TGTGCCAGCAGAGGTCCGGACTTGGGGCACGGCACTGAAGCTTTCTTT

d_call: TRBD1
j_call: TRBJ1-6
v_call: TRBV3-1
clone_size: few
cdr3_aa: CASSQSWTGSTPLHF
cdr3_nt: TGTGCCAGCAGCCAGTCCTGGACAGGGAGCACACCCCTCCACTTT

d_call: TRBD2
j_call: TRBJ2-2
v_call: TRBV24-1
clone_size: .
cdr3_aa: CAASDLPRTFSGSVTGELFF
cdr3_nt: TGTGCCGCCAGTGATTTGCCCCGAACATTTAGCGGGAGTGTAACCGGGGAGCTGTTTTTT

d_call: .
j_call: TRBJ2-7
v_call: TRBV20-1
clone_size: .
cdr3_aa: CSAQAPGPTYEQYF
cdr3_nt: TGCAGTGCTCAAGCACCTGGGCCCACCTACGAGCAGTACTTC

d_call: .
j_call: TRBJ1-3
v_call: TRBV7-9
clone_size: .
cdr3_aa: CASSSSLYKSGNTIYF
cdr3_nt: TGTGCCAGCAGCTCCTCCCTTTACAAATCAGGAAACACCATATATTTT

d_call: .
j_call: TRBJ1-5
v_call: TRBV6-2/TRBV6-3
clone_size: .
cdr3_aa: CATSRGDLYSNQPQHF
cdr3_nt: TGTGCCACCAGTCGGGGGGACCTCTATAGCAATCAGCCCCAGCATTTT

d_call: .
j_call: TRBJ1-5
v_call: TRBV6-1
clone_size: few
cdr3_aa: CASSGTNQPQHF
cdr3_nt: TGTGCCAGCAGTGGAACAAATCAGCCCCAGCATTTT

d_call: .
j_call: TRBJ1-1
v_call: TRBV14
clone_size: many
cdr3_aa: CASSPLPGIAPNTEAFF
cdr3_nt: TGTGCCAGCAGCCCCCTTCCGGGGATAGCGCCGAACACTGAAGCTTTCTTT

d_call: .
j_call: TRBJ1-1
v_call: TRBV7-3
clone_size: few
cdr3_aa: CASSLTSGHTEAFF
cdr3_nt: TGTGCCAGCAGCTTAACATCTGGACATACTGAAGCTTTCTTT

d_call: TRBD1
j_call: TRBJ2-4
v_call: TRBV29-1
clone_size: few
cdr3_aa: CSVSPGTGDTIAKNIQYF
cdr3_nt: TGCAGCGTCTCACCCGGGACAGGGGATACTATAGCCAAAAACATTCAGTACTTC

d_call: TRBD2
j_call: TRBJ2-7
v_call: TRBV4-3
clone_size: many
cdr3_aa: CASSQDVTSATYEQYF
cdr3_nt: TGCGCCAGCAGCCAAGATGTAACTAGCGCTACCTACGAGCAGTACTTC

d_call: .
j_call: TRBJ1-5
v_call: TRBV19
clone_size: few
cdr3_aa: CASSIGQGDNQPQHF
cdr3_nt: TGTGCCAGTAGTATAGGCCAGGGCGACAATCAGCCCCAGCATTTT

d_call: .
j_call: TRBJ1-2
v_call: TRBV4-3
clone_size: .
cdr3_aa: CASSPSLGYGYTF
cdr3_nt: TGCGCCAGCAGCCCCAGTTTGGGATATGGCTACACCTTC

d_call: .
j_call: TRBJ2-3
v_call: TRBV10-3
clone_size: many
cdr3_aa: CAISEEHTQYF
cdr3_nt: TGTGCCATCAGTGAGGAGCATACGCAGTATTTT

d_call: .
j_call: TRBJ1-6
v_call: TRBV4-3
clone_size: many
cdr3_aa: CASSQEGGLSPLHF
cdr3_nt: TGCGCCAGCAGCCAAGAGGGGGGGCTTTCACCCCTCCACTTT

d_call: .
j_call: TRBJ2-3
v_call: TRBV14
clone_size: many
cdr3_aa: CASRPGPSTDTQYF
cdr3_nt: TGTGCCAGCAGACCGGGCCCCAGCACAGATACGCAGTATTTT

d_call: TRBD2
j_call: TRBJ2-1
v_call: TRBV7-9
clone_size: .
cdr3_aa: CASSPFLAGVCNEQFF
cdr3_nt: TGTGCCAGCAGCCCGTTCCTAGCGGGGGTCTGCAATGAGCAGTTCTTC

d_call: .
j_call: TRBJ2-7
v_call: TRBV4-3
clone_size: many
cdr3_aa: CASSQDPGRSYEQYF
cdr3_nt: TGCGCCAGCAGCCAAGATCCAGGCCGCAGCTACGAGCAGTACTTC

d_call: .
j_call: TRBJ2-7
v_call: TRBV4-2
clone_size: many
cdr3_aa: CASSPQASGLSSHEQYF
cdr3_nt: TGTGCCAGCAGCCCTCAAGCGTCGGGACTCAGCTCCCACGAGCAGTACTTC

d_call: .
j_call: TRBJ1-5
v_call: TRBV3-1
clone_size: .
cdr3_aa: CASSQVPAGDNQPQHF
cdr3_nt: TGTGCCAGCAGCCAAGTCCCTGCAGGGGACAATCAGCCCCAGCATTTT

d_call: .
j_call: TRBJ1-1
v_call: TRBV2
clone_size: few
cdr3_aa: CASKGAGDITEAFF
cdr3_nt: TGTGCCAGCAAAGGGGCAGGGGACATCACTGAAGCTTTCTTT

d_call: TRBD1
j_call: TRBJ1-1
v_call: TRBV2
clone_size: few
cdr3_aa: CASLRGTGITQNTEAFF
cdr3_nt: TGTGCCAGTCTCAGGGGGACAGGGATTACCCAGAACACTGAAGCTTTCTTT

d_call: TRBD2
j_call: TRBJ2-1
v_call: TRBV14
clone_size: .
cdr3_aa: CASSHFASGIENEQFF
cdr3_nt: TGTGCCAGCAGCCATTTTGCTAGCGGGATTGAGAATGAGCAGTTCTTC

d_call: .
j_call: TRBJ2-7
v_call: TRBV7-9
clone_size: once
cdr3_aa: CASSPEVGVADHSQEQYF
cdr3_nt: TGTGCCAGCAGCCCAGAGGTGGGCGTAGCGGACCATTCTCAGGAGCAGTACTTC

d_call: .
j_call: TRBJ2-5
v_call: TRBV9
clone_size: many
cdr3_aa: CASSRSGQETQYF
cdr3_nt: TGTGCCAGCAGTCGATCCGGCCAAGAGACCCAGTACTTC

d_call: .
j_call: TRBJ2-3
v_call: TRBV14
clone_size: many
cdr3_aa: CASSLNGVDSSTDTQYF
cdr3_nt: TGTGCCAGCAGCCTGAACGGAGTAGACTCTAGCACAGATACGCAGTATTTT

d_call: .
j_call: TRBJ1-5
v_call: TRBV7-9
clone_size: many
cdr3_aa: CASSSLEVAQHF
cdr3_nt: TGTGCCAGCAGCTCGCTAGAGGTTGCCCAGCATTTT

d_call: .
j_call: TRBJ2-7
v_call: TRBV4-1
clone_size: .
cdr3_aa: CASSQGRDLPHEQYF
cdr3_nt: TGCGCCAGCAGCCAAGGAAGGGACCTGCCCCACGAGCAGTACTTC

d_call: .
j_call: TRBJ1-6
v_call: TRBV9
clone_size: many
cdr3_aa: CASSVELGNNSPLHF
cdr3_nt: TGTGCCAGCAGCGTAGAATTGGGTAATAATTCACCCCTCCACTTT

d_call: TRBD1
j_call: TRBJ2-7
v_call: TRBV7-9
clone_size: few
cdr3_aa: CASSRTGNTYEQYF
cdr3_nt: TGTGCCAGCAGCCGGACAGGTAATACCTACGAGCAGTACTTC

d_call: .
j_call: TRBJ2-5
v_call: TRBV7-9
clone_size: few
cdr3_aa: CASSLVFRAGTQYF
cdr3_nt: TGTGCCAGCAGCTTAGTTTTTCGTGCCGGGACCCAGTACTTC

d_call: .
j_call: TRBJ2-7
v_call: TRBV4-3
clone_size: many
cdr3_aa: CASSQGTGTSYEQYF
cdr3_nt: TGCGCCAGCAGCCAAGGAACAGGGACCTCGTACGAGCAGTACTTC

d_call: .
j_call: TRBJ2-2
v_call: TRBV21-1
clone_size: few
cdr3_aa: CASSKKEQGPGPGSCFF
cdr3_nt: .

d_call: TRBD1
j_call: TRBJ1-1
v_call: TRBV4-1
clone_size: .
cdr3_aa: CASSSLQGAREAFF
cdr3_nt: TGCGCCAGCAGCAGTTTACAGGGGGCTCGGGAAGCTTTCTTT

d_call: TRBD2
j_call: TRBJ2-1
v_call: TRBV4-1
clone_size: .
cdr3_aa: CASSQASGRDNEQFF
cdr3_nt: TGCGCCAGCAGCCAGGCTAGCGGGAGAGATAATGAGCAGTTCTTC

d_call: .
j_call: TRBJ1-5
v_call: TRBV20-1
clone_size: .
cdr3_aa: CSARDYLDSSNQPQHF
cdr3_nt: TGCAGTGCTAGAGACTACCTGGACAGCTCCAATCAGCCCCAGCATTTT

d_call: .
j_call: TRBJ2-1
v_call: TRBV10-3
clone_size: few
cdr3_aa: CAIGQPYNEQFF
cdr3_nt: TGTGCCATTGGACAGCCGTACAATGAGCAGTTCTTC

d_call: .
j_call: TRBJ1-2
v_call: TRBV7-9
clone_size: many
cdr3_aa: CASRQTDRNYGYTF
cdr3_nt: TGTGCCAGCAGACAAACGGACAGAAACTATGGCTACACCTTC

d_call: .
j_call: TRBJ1-1
v_call: TRBV29-1
clone_size: few
cdr3_aa: CSVDLGGAYTEAFF
cdr3_nt: TGCAGCGTTGACCTGGGGGGGGCCTACACTGAAGCTTTCTTT

d_call: .
j_call: TRBJ2-5
v_call: TRBV27
clone_size: .
cdr3_aa: CASSLFSGYQETQYF
cdr3_nt: TGTGCCAGCAGTTTATTCTCCGGATACCAAGAGACCCAGTACTTC

d_call: .
j_call: TRBJ2-3
v_call: TRBV11-2
clone_size: .
cdr3_aa: CASSSLGVTDTQYF
cdr3_nt: TGTGCCAGCAGCTCCCTAGGGGTCACAGATACGCAGTATTTT

d_call: .
j_call: TRBJ2-1
v_call: TRBV7-9
clone_size: few
cdr3_aa: CASSLPSSGLSSYNEQFF
cdr3_nt: TGTGCCAGCAGCTTACCGAGCAGCGGGTTGAGCTCCTACAATGAGCAGTTCTTC

d_call: .
j_call: TRBJ2-3
v_call: TRBV11-2
clone_size: .
cdr3_aa: CASSPTGPPYDGGTDTQYF
cdr3_nt: TGTGCCAGCAGTCCAACGGGACCTCCTTATGATGGTGGCACAGATACGCAGTATTTT

d_call: .
j_call: TRBJ2-7
v_call: TRBV19
clone_size: many
cdr3_aa: CASSIIAGPEQYF
cdr3_nt: TGTGCCAGTAGTATAATAGCCGGACCGGAGCAGTACTTC

d_call: .
j_call: TRBJ1-1
v_call: TRBV3-1
clone_size: many
cdr3_aa: CASRDIQAAEAFF
cdr3_nt: TGTGCCAGCAGGGATATTCAGGCGGCTGAAGCTTTCTTT

d_call: .
j_call: TRBJ1-4
v_call: TRBV11-2
clone_size: few
cdr3_aa: CASSSRMGEGDEKLFF
cdr3_nt: TGTGCCAGCAGCTCCCGTATGGGAGAGGGGGATGAAAAACTGTTTTTT

d_call: .
j_call: TRBJ2-7
v_call: TRBV7-6
clone_size: few
cdr3_aa: CASSSGGHGDEQYF
cdr3_nt: TGTGCCAGCAGCTCCGGGGGACACGGGGACGAGCAGTACTTC